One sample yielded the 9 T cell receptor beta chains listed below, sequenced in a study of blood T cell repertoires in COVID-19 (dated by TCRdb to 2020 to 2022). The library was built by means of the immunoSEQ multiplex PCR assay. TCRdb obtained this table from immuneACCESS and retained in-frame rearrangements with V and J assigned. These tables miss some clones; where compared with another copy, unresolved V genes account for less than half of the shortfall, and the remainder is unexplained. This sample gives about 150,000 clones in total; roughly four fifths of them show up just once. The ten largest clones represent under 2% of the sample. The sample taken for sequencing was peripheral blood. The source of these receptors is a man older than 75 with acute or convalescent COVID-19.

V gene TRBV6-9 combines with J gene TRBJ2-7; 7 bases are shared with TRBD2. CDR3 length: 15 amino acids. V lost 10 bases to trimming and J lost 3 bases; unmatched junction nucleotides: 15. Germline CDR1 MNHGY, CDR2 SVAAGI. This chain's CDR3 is CATSRLWGGNYEQYV. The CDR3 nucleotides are TGTGCCACGAGCCGCCTGTGGGGGGGGAACTACGAGCAGTACGTC.

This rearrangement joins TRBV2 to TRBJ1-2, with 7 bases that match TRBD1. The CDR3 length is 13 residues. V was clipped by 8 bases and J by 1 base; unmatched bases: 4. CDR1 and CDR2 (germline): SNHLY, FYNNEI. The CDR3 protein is CASGTGDNYGYTF. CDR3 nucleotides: TGTGCCAGCGGTACAGGGGATAACTATGGCTACACCTTC.

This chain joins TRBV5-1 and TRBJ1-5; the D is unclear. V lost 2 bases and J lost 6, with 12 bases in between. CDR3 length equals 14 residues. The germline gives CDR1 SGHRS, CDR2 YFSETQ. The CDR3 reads CASSFGEAGQPQHF. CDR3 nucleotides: TGCGCCAGCAGCTTCGGTGAGGCGGGTCAGCCCCAGCATTTT.

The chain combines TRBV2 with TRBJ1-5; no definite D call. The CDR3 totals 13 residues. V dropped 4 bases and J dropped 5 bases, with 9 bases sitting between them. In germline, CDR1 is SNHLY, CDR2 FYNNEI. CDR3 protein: CASSGDLDQPQHF. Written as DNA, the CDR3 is TGTGCCAGCAGTGGCGATCTCGATCAGCCCCAGCATTTT.

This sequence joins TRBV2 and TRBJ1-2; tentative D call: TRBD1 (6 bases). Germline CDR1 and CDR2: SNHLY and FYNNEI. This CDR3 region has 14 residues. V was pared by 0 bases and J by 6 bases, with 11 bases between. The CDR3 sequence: CASSEARGSHGYTF. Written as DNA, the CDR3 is TGTGCCAGCAGTGAAGCGAGGGGGAGTCATGGCTACACCTTC.

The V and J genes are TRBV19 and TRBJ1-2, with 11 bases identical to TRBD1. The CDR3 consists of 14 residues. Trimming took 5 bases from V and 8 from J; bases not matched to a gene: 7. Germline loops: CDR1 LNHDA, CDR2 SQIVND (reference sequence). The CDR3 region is CASSLQDRGRGYTF. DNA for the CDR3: TGTGCCAGTAGTCTACAGGACAGGGGGCGGGGCTACACCTTC.

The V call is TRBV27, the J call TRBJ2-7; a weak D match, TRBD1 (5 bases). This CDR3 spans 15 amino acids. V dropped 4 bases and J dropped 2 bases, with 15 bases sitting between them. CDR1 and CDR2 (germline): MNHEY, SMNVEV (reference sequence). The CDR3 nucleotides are TGTGCCAGCAGTTCCCCCTCAAGGGGCACCTACGAGCAGTACTTC. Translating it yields CASSSPSRGTYEQYF.

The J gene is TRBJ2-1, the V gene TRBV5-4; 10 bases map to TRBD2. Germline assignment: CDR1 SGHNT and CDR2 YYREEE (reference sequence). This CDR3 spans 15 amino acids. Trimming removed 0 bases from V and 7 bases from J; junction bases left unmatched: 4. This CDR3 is CASSLDSGGWNEQFF. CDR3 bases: TGTGCCAGCAGCTTGGATAGCGGGGGGTGGAATGAGCAGTTCTTC.

CDR3: CASSDAGGAGETQYF. CDR3 sequence (DNA): TGCGCCAGCAGTGATGCAGGGGGCGCGGGAGAGACCCAGTACTTC. This chain joins TRBV10-1 and TRBJ2-5, with 8 bases lining up with TRBD1. Germline V gives CDR1 WNHNN, CDR2 SYGVQD (reference sequence). The junction had 7 bases not matched to a gene; V was cut back by 3 bases and J by 4 bases. There are 15 residues in the CDR3.